The clone carrying this T cell receptor (beta chain) was recorded at least ten times. The source of the sample is a study of T cells after posttransplantation cyclophosphamide. The germline gives CDR1 MNHNS, CDR2 SASEGT. The CDR3 is 12 residues long. V was cut by 4 bases and J by 5 bases, with 8 bases left in between. TCRdb keeps only in-frame clones here, not all; method: immunoSEQ multiplex PCR. There are more than 40,000 clones in the sample, none observed a single time. The sequence derives from a man aged 35-49 years in good health, CMV-negative, and a related stem cell transplant donor. This chain links TRBV6-1 with TRBJ1-2; no firm D call. Specimen: PBMCs. Here the CDR3 reads CASSVPVYGYTF. The CDR3 nucleotides read TGTGCCAGCAGTGTTCCGGTATATGGCTACACCTTC.